This T cell receptor (beta chain) derives from a study of shared clonotypes between healthy human individuals. For every subset, genomic DNA was evenly distributed across several immunoSEQ plates. The table came from immunoSEQ multiplex PCR; TCRdb's copy has only in-frame clones and leaves some out. The data contain around 480,000 clones, about 79% of them singletons. Germline V lookup: CDR1 SGHKS, CDR2 YYEKEE (reference sequence). The CDR3 extends over 17 amino acids. Unmatched junction bases numbered 7, after V lost 0 bases and J lost 0 bases. The V and J genes are TRBV5-5 and TRBJ2-3, with 7 bases fitting TRBD2. The sample was PBMCs. The TCR comes from a woman between 35 and 50 years old in good health. Some clones in this sample may be carry-over from other donors' samples. Here the CDR3 DNA reads TGTGCCAGCAGCTTGGCGGGGAGGGTCCCTAGCACAGATACGCAGTATTTT. Amino acid sequence: CASSLAGRVPSTDTQYF.